This T cell receptor beta chain was profiled in a study of graft-versus-host responses after intestinal transplantation. Looking at the study overall: Among the recipients, transplants were multivisceral, liver-intestinal, or isolated intestinal. Anti-thymocyte globulin was used for induction in all recipients, who then took tacrolimus and steroids for approximately 3 years. Study-level findings and limits: The marrow of recipients harbored GvH clones, and ileum or blood showed some of them first. Declines in HvG clones occurring early post-transplant were associated with peak circulating GvH clone levels.

Some clones are missing from TCRdb's copy, which holds only in-frame ones; the method was immunoSEQ multiplex PCR. The sample lists fewer than 150,000 clones; around nine tenths were seen once. Germline V CDR1 and CDR2: WSHSY, SAAADI. There are 16 residues in the CDR3. V shed 3 bases and J shed 2 bases, with 15 bases lying between them. This clone was counted once. What it binds is not known. The specimen comprised unstimulated CD4+ T cells sorted from spleen or lymph node cells, sampled before intestinal transplant. The chain uses TRBV10-2 and TRBJ2-3; tentative D call: TRBD1 (5 bases). This receptor was taken from a human donor who received an intestinal transplant. The CDR3 reads CASSEGVSTSTDTQYF. The CDR3, as DNA: TGCGCCAGCAGTGAAGGGGTATCCACTTCCACAGATACGCAGTATTTT.